What follows describes a single TCR beta chain. Its antigen is unknown. The germline CDR1 and CDR2 sequences are SQVTM and ANQGSEA. The V segment lost 6 bases and the J segment 4 bases; nucleotides outside the gene matches: 11. This CDR3 has 15 residues. TCRdb's copy holds only in-frame clones and misses some; the assay was immunoSEQ multiplex PCR. Of roughly 120,000 clones detected, around 92% appear once; the ten largest clones hold 4% to 4.5%. These data come from a study of T cell responses to AZD1222 COVID-19 vaccine. Study-level findings and limits: A rise in Spike-specific TCR breadth and depth followed two AZD1222 doses. It was only after the peak T cell response that any repertoires were sampled. Females made up more of the donors, who were largely white British, and clonal diversity may have come out too low. At baseline, just a handful of AZD1222 recipients tested seropositive.

The origin of this receptor is an adult in good health. This chain joins TRBV29-1 and TRBJ1-2; 10 nucleotides agree with TRBD1. Source: peripheral blood, taken on day 0 of AZD1222 vaccination. The CDR3 DNA sequence: TGCAGCGTCCGGGACAGGGGAAGGGCTAGCTATGGCTACACCTTC. Translated, it gives CSVRDRGRASYGYTF.